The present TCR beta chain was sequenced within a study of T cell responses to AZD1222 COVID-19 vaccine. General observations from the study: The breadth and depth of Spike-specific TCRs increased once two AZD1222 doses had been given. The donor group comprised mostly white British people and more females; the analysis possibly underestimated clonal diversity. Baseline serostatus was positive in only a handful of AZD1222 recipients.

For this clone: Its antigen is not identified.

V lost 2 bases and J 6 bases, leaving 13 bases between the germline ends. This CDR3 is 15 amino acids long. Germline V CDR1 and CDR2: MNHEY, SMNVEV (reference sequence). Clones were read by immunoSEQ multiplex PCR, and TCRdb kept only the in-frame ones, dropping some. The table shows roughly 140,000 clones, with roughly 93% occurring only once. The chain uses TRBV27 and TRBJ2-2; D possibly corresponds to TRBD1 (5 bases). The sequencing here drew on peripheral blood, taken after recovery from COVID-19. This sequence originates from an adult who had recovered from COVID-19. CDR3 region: CASSLIGGAAGELFF. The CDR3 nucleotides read TGTGCCAGCAGTTTAATCGGTGGGGCGGCCGGGGAGCTGTTTTTT.